This paragraph covers one T cell receptor beta chain sequence. Antigen specificity is unknown. Every bit of the isolated RNA underwent reverse transcription, so sequencing read expressed TCRB transcripts. The assay was immunoSEQ multiplex PCR, and TCRdb's table has in-frame clones only and misses some. The sample includes 600,000 to 700,000 clones, over 10% seen only once; the top ten take less than 0.025%. The data stem from a study of beta chain features in type 1 diabetes. Broader study findings: For patients, the naive, central memory and Treg TCRB repertoires appeared more alike than for healthy donors. Among all four CD4+ subsets, Type 1 diabetes patients had TCRB CDR3s that were moderately but significantly shorter.

The CDR3 spans 13 residues. Germline V gene lookup returns CDR1 KGHSY and CDR2 FQNENV. V was shortened by 0 bases and J by 10 bases, with 10 bases between the two germline ends. Purity of each sorted population was above 95%. The chain links TRBV16 to TRBJ2-1, with D hard to call. The TCR was taken from a man younger than 30 with type 1 diabetes. Sequencing was done on a sample of naive CD4+ T cells from blood. The CDR3 nucleotides read TGTGCCAGCAGCCAATCCCCGCAGGCCGAGCAGTTCTTC. Translating it yields CASSQSPQAEQFF. Combining the CDR3 with reference TRBV16 and TRBJ2-1 gives the whole variable domain GEEVAQTPKHLVRGEGQKAKLYCAPIKGHSYVFWYQQVLKNEFKFLISFQNENVFDETGMPKERFSAKCLPNSPCSLEIQATKLEDSAVYFCASSQSPQAEQFFGPGTRLTVL.